Sequencing of this TCR beta chain was carried out in a study of blood T cell repertoires in COVID-19. About this clone itself: One end of the junction fails to match germline, which may point to a read error.

Germline-derived CDR1 and CDR2 are SEHNR and FQNEAQ (reference sequence). This CDR3 has 15 residues. Per the study methods: Estimation of nucleated cell counts was performed using reference gene primer amplification. The data were produced by immunoSEQ multiplex PCR, yet TCRdb's version contains in-frame clones alone and is incomplete. V and J calls and clone size follow that table, whereas D and trimming were derived from the DNA. The sample lists some 350,000 clones, approximately 87% occurring once. During active infection, Seattle patients enrolled and were then monitored through disease. The chain combines TRBV7-9 with TRBJ2-2; 7 bases are a match to TRBD2. The TCR comes from a woman aged 50 to 60 with COVID-19, enrolled during active disease. The sample taken for sequencing was peripheral blood. The CDR3, as DNA: TGTGCCAGCAGCGCTTCGACTAGCAACATCGGGGAGCTGTTTTTT. It is translated as CASSASTSNIGELFF.